The next 26 T cell receptor beta chains were all read from a single sample in a study of CXCR3-negative and CXCR3-positive naive CD8 T cells. Carrying UMI labels, the TRB cDNA libraries were prepared through 5' RACE. Reanalyzing the 5' RACE reads, TCRdb keeps one entry per CDR3 protein, without DNA. The sample totals over 100,000 distinct CDR3 sequences. Material for sequencing was naive CXCR3- CD8+ T cells from blood. Described subset: CD45RO-CCR7+CD27+CD95- naive CD8+ T cells lacking CXCR3 (TNR3-). Receptors originate from a human donor in good health. Some clones in this sample may be carry-over from other donors' samples.

V and J are TRBV27 and TRBJ1-1; TCRdb's assignment of TRBD1 cannot be checked, as there is no DNA. The CDR3 has 13 amino acids. CDR1 and CDR2 from the germline V gene are MNHEY and SMNVEV (reference sequence). The CDR3 sequence is CASRQTGNTEAFF.

The chain combines TRBV7-2 with TRBJ2-4; TCRdb names TRBD2, which stays unverified in the absence of DNA. CDR3 length: 16 residues. CDR1 and CDR2 (germline): SGHTA, FQGNSA. This CDR3 reads CASSPYAGLGWGIQYF.

This chain uses TRBV27 with TRBJ2-7; TCRdb's D call, TRBD2, is unchecked because there is no DNA. The CDR3 covers 15 residues. In germline, CDR1 is MNHEY, CDR2 SMNVEV (reference sequence). The CDR3 here is CASSLGTSGAREQYF.

CDR3 loop: CASSQTTGGSDTQYF. The chain is built from TRBV5-6 and TRBJ2-3; TCRdb names TRBD1, which stays unverified in the absence of DNA. Germline-derived CDR1 and CDR2 are SGHDT and YYEEEE. The CDR3 consists of 15 residues.

This rearrangement joins TRBV5-6 to TRBJ2-1; TCRdb outputs TRBD1, but without DNA this stays unchecked. CDR3 length: 15 residues. Germline assignment: CDR1 SGHDT and CDR2 YYEEEE. The CDR3 spells CASGFWGNPYNEQFF.

This chain joins TRBV12-3 or TRBV12-4 and TRBJ2-7; TCRdb selects TRBD2, and the lack of DNA leaves this call unchecked. This CDR3 comprises 13 residues. The chain's CDR3 is CASSFRGVYEQYF.

The rearrangement joins TRBV24-1 to TRBJ2-2; TCRdb's D gene call, TRBD1, goes unchecked for lack of DNA. This CDR3 comprises 15 residues. Germline assignment: CDR1 KGHDR and CDR2 SFDVKD. The CDR3 loop reads CATSHGLGETGELFF.

The V call is TRBV7-3, the J call TRBJ2-1. Germline V CDR1 and CDR2: SGHTA, FQGTGA. The CDR3 has 15 amino acids. The CDR3 here is CASSEKKDRGDEQFF.

The chain carries TRBV4-3 and TRBJ1-1. Germline CDR1 reads LGHNA; CDR2 reads YSLEER. The CDR3 runs to 13 residues. The CDR3 sequence is CASRGRLGLGAFF.

The chain links TRBV21-1 to TRBJ2-7; without DNA, the TCRdb call of TRBD2 cannot be checked. TRBV21-1 is recorded as a pseudogene. The CDR3 extends over 16 amino acids. CDR3 region: CASSKKGGRAVHEQYF.

The CDR3 loop reads CASSLTDSPAFF. The V call is TRBV13, the J call TRBJ1-1; checking the TCRdb D call of TRBD1 is not possible without DNA. Germline-derived CDR1 and CDR2 are PRHDT and FYEKMQ (reference sequence). This CDR3 has 12 amino acids. The complete variable domain, with remaining parts taken from reference TRBV13 and TRBJ1-1, reads AAGVIQSPRHLIKEKRETATLKCYPIPRHDTVYWYQQGPGQDPQFLISFYEKMQSDKGSIPDRFSAQQFSDYHSELNMSSLELGDSALYFCASSLTDSPAFFGQGTRLTVV.

J is TRBJ2-5 and V is TRBV28; the TCRdb D gene call, TRBD1, has no DNA to confirm it. Germline loops: CDR1 MDHEN, CDR2 SYDVKM. This CDR3 has 13 residues. CDR3: CASRGREMGPQYF.

V is TRBV7-9 and J is TRBJ1-2; checking the TCRdb D call of TRBD1 is not possible without DNA. Germline lookup yields CDR1 SEHNR and CDR2 FQNEAQ (reference sequence). The CDR3 has 14 amino acids. This CDR3 is CASSSSGRPYGYTF.

The rearrangement joins TRBV5-6 to TRBJ2-3; TCRdb designates TRBD2, a call that cannot be tested without DNA. CDR3 size: 17 residues. Germline V gene data show CDR1 as SGHDT and CDR2 as YYEEEE. The CDR3 reads CASSRDRYSVGLNTQYF.

The V and J genes are TRBV5-1 and TRBJ2-5. Germline loops: CDR1 SGHRS, CDR2 YFSETQ. The CDR3 has 11 amino acids. CDR3 loop: CASSWQETQYF.

This chain links TRBV7-9 with TRBJ1-1. Germline V gene sequence: CDR1 SEHNR, CDR2 FQNEAQ (reference sequence). The CDR3 sequence is 11 residues long. The CDR3 sequence is CASKEDTRAFF.

The rearrangement uses TRBV6-2 or TRBV6-3 and TRBJ2-7; TCRdb lists TRBD2, though no DNA is available to test this call. The CDR3 loop spans 15 amino acids. Looked up from germline, CDR1 is MNHEY and CDR2 is SVGEGT. The CDR3 loop is CASRGTLPSNDEQYF.

The CDR3 sequence: CASSQSGRSRYEQYF. The chain is built from TRBV16 and TRBJ2-7. Germline-derived CDR1 and CDR2 are KGHSY and FQNENV. The CDR3 runs to 15 residues.

The gene calls are TRBV13 and TRBJ2-5; TCRdb reports TRBD1, a call that lacks DNA to check it against. The CDR3 covers 15 residues. CDR1 and CDR2 (germline): PRHDT, FYEKMQ (reference sequence). The chain's CDR3 is CASSTILQGRVNQYF. The entire variable domain, with the rest obtained from reference TRBV13 and TRBJ2-5, is as follows: AAGVIQSPRHLIKEKRETATLKCYPIPRHDTVYWYQQGPGQDPQFLISFYEKMQSDKGSIPDRFSAQQFSDYHSELNMSSLELGDSALYFCASSTILQGRVNQYFGPGTRLLVL.

The V call is TRBV16, the J call TRBJ2-7. The CDR3 length is 13 residues. CDR1 is KGHSY and CDR2 is FQNENV in the germline V gene. Here the CDR3 reads CASSQDRSAEQYF.

J is TRBJ2-1 and V is TRBV20-1; without DNA, the TCRdb call of TRBD2 cannot be checked. The CDR3 has 14 amino acids. CDR1 and CDR2 from the germline V gene are DFQATT and SNEGSKA (reference sequence). The chain's CDR3 is CSLKGSGRLSEQFF.

V is TRBV6-2 or TRBV6-3 and J is TRBJ2-1; lacking DNA, the TRBD2 call made by TCRdb goes unchecked. In germline, CDR1 is MNHEY, CDR2 SVGEGT. The CDR3 totals 19 residues. The CDR3 loop reads CASSYALAGRIGTYNEQFF.

V and J are TRBV20-1 and TRBJ1-3. Germline loops: CDR1 DFQATT, CDR2 SNEGSKA (reference sequence). The CDR3 consists of 13 residues. The CDR3 loop is CSARQGSGNTIYF.

The chain employs TRBV9 and TRBJ1-2; TCRdb outputs TRBD1, but without DNA this stays unchecked. The V gene's germline CDR1 is SGDLS and CDR2 YYNGEE. This CDR3 spans 15 amino acids. Here the CDR3 reads CASSPWAGEGYGYTF.

The gene calls are TRBV27 and TRBJ1-5; TCRdb designates TRBD1, a call that cannot be tested without DNA. Germline V lookup: CDR1 MNHEY, CDR2 SMNVEV (reference sequence). The CDR3 spans 16 residues. CDR3 amino acids: CASSLGQGASFQPQHF.

The J gene is TRBJ1-5, the V gene TRBV24-1; checking the TCRdb D call of TRBD1 is not possible without DNA. This CDR3 has 17 amino acids. Germline V gives CDR1 KGHDR, CDR2 SFDVKD. The CDR3 sequence is CATSDPRQGFSNQPQHF.